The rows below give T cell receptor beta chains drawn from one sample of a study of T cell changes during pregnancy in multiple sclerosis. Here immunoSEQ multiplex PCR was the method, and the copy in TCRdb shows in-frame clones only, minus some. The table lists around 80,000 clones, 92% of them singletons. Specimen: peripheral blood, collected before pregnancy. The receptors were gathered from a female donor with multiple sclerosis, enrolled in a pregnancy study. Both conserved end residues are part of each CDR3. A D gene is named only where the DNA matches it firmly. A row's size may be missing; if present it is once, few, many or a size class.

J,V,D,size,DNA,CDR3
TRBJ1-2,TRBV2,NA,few,TGTGCCGGCGGGGGAGACTATGGCTACACCTTC,CAGGGDYGYTF
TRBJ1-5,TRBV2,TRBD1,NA,TGTGCCAGCAGTGAAGTCAGGGGGCAGGGGGATCGAGGTCAGCCCCAGCATTTT,CASSEVRGQGDRGQPQHF
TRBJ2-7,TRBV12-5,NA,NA,TGTGCTAGTGGTGGCCCCTACGAGCAGTACTTC,CASGGPYEQYF
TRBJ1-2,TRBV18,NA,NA,TGTGCCAGCTCAGAGCAGGGGACCTATGGCTACACCTTC,CASSEQGTYGYTF
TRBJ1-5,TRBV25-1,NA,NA,TGTGCCAGCAGTGATCAGGGTAGGCAGCCCCAGCATTTT,CASSDQGRQPQHF
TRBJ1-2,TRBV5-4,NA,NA,TGTGCCAGCCTGTCTAACCGGGGGGGGGCTAATGGCTACACCTTC,CASLSNRGGANGYTF
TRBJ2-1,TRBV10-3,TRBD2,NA,TGTGCCATCAGTCGAAGCGGGGGGGTAAACAATGAGCAGTTCTTC,CAISRSGGVNNEQFF
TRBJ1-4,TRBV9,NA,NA,TGTGCCAGCGCCCCATTGGGGCTGGATGAAAAACTGTTTTTT,CASAPLGLDEKLFF
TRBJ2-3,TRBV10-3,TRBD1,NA,TGTGCCATCAGTGACTTGGGACAGGGGGGGGATACGCAGTATTTT,CAISDLGQGGDTQYF
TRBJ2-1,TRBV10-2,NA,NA,TGCGCCAGCAGGACTCCCAAGGTGGGGGCCCCCTACAATGAGCAGTTCTTC,CASRTPKVGAPYNEQFF
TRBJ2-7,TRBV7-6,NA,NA,TGTGCCAGCAGCTTAGTGGTGGCAGAGGGTTGCCAGTGGATCCCTACCGAGCAGTACTTC,CASSLVVAEGCQWIPTEQYF
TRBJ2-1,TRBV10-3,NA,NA,TGTGCCATCAGTGATATTTTGTTTGGGGCCTCTCTTAATGAGCAGTTCTTC,CAISDILFGASLNEQFF
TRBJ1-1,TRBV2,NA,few,TGTGCCAGCATCCCAGACAGCCAGAACACTGAAGCTTTCTTT,CASIPDSQNTEAFF
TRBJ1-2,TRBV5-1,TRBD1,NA,TGCGCCAGCAGCTTTCAGCTGACAGGGATCGCAGGCTACACCTTC,CASSFQLTGIAGYTF
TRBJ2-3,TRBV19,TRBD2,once,TGTGCCAGTAGTGCTAGCGGGGGGGTAGATACGCAGTATTTT,CASSASGGVDTQYF
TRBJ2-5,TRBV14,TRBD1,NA,TGTGCCAGCAGCCAAGCAACAGGGGTAGGGACCCAGTACTTC,CASSQATGVGTQYF
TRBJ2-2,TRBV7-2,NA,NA,TGTGCCAGCAGCGAGAAGAACGGGGTCGGCGGGGAGCTGTTTTTT,CASSEKNGVGGELFF
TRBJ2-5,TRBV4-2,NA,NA,TGTGCCAGCAGCCAAGACCCGCGAGAGACCCAGTACTTC,CASSQDPRETQYF
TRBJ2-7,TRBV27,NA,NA,TGTGCCAGCAGTCTATTTTCGCGGCCTCCCGAGCAGTACTTC,CASSLFSRPPEQYF
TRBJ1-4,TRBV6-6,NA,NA,TGTGCCAGCAGAGTACGGGACATACAAAATGAAAAACTGTTTTTT,CASRVRDIQNEKLFF
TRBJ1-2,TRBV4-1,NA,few,TGCGCCAGCAGCCATCGTGGACGGGGTGAAGGCTACACCTTC,CASSHRGRGEGYTF
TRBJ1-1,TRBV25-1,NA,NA,TGTGCCAGCAGTGAATTGGCAGGGGAAAGGAACACTGAAGCTTTCTTT,CASSELAGERNTEAFF
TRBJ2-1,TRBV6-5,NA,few,TGTGCCACGGCCAGGCGGACATACAATGAGCAGTTCTTC,CATARRTYNEQFF
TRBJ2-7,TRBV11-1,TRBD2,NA,TGTGCCAGCAGCTTACTAGCGGGGGGGCCGAGGGAGCAGTACTTC,CASSLLAGGPREQYF
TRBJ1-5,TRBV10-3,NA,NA,TGTGCCATCAGTGAGGGAACGGACAGCTTAAATCAGCCCCAGCATTTT,CAISEGTDSLNQPQHF
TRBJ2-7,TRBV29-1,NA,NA,TGCAGCGTTGACGACAGAGGAAGCTCCTACGAGCAGTACTTC,CSVDDRGSSYEQYF
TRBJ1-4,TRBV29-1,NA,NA,TGCAGCGTTTCCCGAGTTGCAACTAATGAAAAACTGTTTTTT,CSVSRVATNEKLFF
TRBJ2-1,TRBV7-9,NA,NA,TGTGCCAGCAGCTTGCTGGTACGAGTTGCAGGAGAGCAGTTCTTC,CASSLLVRVAGEQFF
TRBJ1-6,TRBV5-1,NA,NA,TGCGCCAGCAGCTTTTGGGGCCAAGATTCACCCCTCCACTTT,CASSFWGQDSPLHF
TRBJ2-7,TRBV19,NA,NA,TGTGCCAGTAGTCCCACGGAGCCCTACGAGCAGTACTTC,CASSPTEPYEQYF
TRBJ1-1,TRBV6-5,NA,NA,TGTGCCAGCTATACAAGCACTGAAGCTTTCTTT,CASYTSTEAFF
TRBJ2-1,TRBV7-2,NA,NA,TGTGCCAGCAGCTTAGATCCGGGGAGTGAGCAGTTCTTC,CASSLDPGSEQFF
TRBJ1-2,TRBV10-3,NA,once,TGTGCCATCAGTGAACTAGCAGGGCCCGATGGCTACACCTTC,CAISELAGPDGYTF
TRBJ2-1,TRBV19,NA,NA,TGTGCCAGTAGTACAGCGGAGCCCTACAATGAGCAGTTCTTC,CASSTAEPYNEQFF
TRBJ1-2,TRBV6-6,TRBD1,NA,TGTGCCAGCAGCCTGGGACAGGGCGGTGGCTACACCTTC,CASSLGQGGGYTF
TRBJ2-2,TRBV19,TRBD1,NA,TGTGCCAGTAGTGCGCGACAGGGGGCGGCCGGGGAGCTGTTTTTT,CASSARQGAAGELFF
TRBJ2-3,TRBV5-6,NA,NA,TGTGCCAGCAGTTATGGCAGGGTGGCAGATACGCAGTATTTT,CASSYGRVADTQYF
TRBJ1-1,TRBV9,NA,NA,TGTGCCAGCAGCGTTGGCACGGGGAGCACTGAAGCTTTCTTT,CASSVGTGSTEAFF
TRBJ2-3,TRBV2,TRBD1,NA,TGTGCCAGCAGTCGGGACAGGGGGGTCAGCACAGATACGCAGTATTTT,CASSRDRGVSTDTQYF
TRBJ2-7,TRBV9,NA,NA,TGTGCCAGCAGCGCAGAGGACACTACCTACGAGCAGTACTTC,CASSAEDTTYEQYF
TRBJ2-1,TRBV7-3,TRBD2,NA,TGTGCCAGCAGCTCCCTGGCTAGCGGGGGGATCGATGAGCAGTTCTTC,CASSSLASGGIDEQFF
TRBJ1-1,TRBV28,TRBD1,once,TGTGCCAGCATTTCGGACCAGGGACAGGGGGCATGGGGAACTGAAGCTTTCTTT,CASISDQGQGAWGTEAFF
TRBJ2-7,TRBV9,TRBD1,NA,TGTGCCAGCAGCGATGGGACAGGGGGGGGTGAGCAGTACTTC,CASSDGTGGGEQYF
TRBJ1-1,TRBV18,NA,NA,TGTGCCAGCTCACCACATGAACAGGCCTTGAACACTGAAGCTTTCTTT,CASSPHEQALNTEAFF
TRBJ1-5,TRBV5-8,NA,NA,TGTGCCAGCAGCGGGACACTCGAAAATCAGCCCCAGCATTTT,CASSGTLENQPQHF
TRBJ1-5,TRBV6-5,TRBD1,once,TGTGCCAGCACCCCACAGGGGAGCAATCAGCCCCAGCATTTT,CASTPQGSNQPQHF
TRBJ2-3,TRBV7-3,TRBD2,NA,TGTGCCAGCAGCTCGAGCGGGGGGGGAGATACGCAGTATTTT,CASSSSGGGDTQYF
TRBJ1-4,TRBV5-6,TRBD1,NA,TGTGCCAGCAGCTTGCAGGGACAGCCCCTGTTTTTT,CASSLQGQPLFF
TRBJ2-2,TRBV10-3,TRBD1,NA,TGTGCCATTCCACGCCGACAGGGGGCCCCCGGGGAGCTGTTTTTT,CAIPRRQGAPGELFF
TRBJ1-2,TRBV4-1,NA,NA,TGCGCCAGCAGCCAAGGATTCCTTTCAGGGCTAGGCTACACCTTC,CASSQGFLSGLGYTF
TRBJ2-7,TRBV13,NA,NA,TGTGCCAGCAGCTATCCGGGCAGGGGAGAATACGAGCAGTACTTC,CASSYPGRGEYEQYF
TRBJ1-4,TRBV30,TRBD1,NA,TGTGCCTGGAGTACCGGGACAGGGGATGAAAAACTGTTTTTT,CAWSTGTGDEKLFF
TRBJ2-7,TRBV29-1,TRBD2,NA,TGCAGCGTTGAGGCTAGCGGGGTCTACGAGCAGTACTTC,CSVEASGVYEQYF
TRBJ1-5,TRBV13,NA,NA,TGTGCCAGCAGCCGTCGCGACAGCGGCAATCAGCCCCAGCATTTT,CASSRRDSGNQPQHF